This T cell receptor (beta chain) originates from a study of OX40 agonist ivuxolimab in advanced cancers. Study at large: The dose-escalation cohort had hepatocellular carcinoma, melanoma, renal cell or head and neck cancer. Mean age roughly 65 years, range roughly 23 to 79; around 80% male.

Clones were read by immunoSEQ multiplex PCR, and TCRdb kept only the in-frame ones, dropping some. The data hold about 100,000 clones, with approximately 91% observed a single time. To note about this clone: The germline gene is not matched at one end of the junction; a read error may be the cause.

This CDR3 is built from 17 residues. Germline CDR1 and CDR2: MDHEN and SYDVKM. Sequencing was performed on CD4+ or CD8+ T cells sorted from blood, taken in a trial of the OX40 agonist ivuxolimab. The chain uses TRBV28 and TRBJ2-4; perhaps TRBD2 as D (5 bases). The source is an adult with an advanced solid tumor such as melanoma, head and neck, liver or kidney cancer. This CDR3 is CAGRTLLGIRAKNIQYF. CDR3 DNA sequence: TGTGCCGGCAGGACTCTATTAGGGATTCGGGCGAAAAACATTCAGTACTTC.